The clone carrying this T cell receptor (beta chain) has more than one count but fewer than ten. Antigen: not known. These data are taken from a study of T-cell memory formation after mild COVID-19. Study at large: Across donors, TCR clusters were largely donor specific. Findings of the study overall: Most CD4+ clones that shrank were in CM and EM, while CD8+ ones turned up in EMRA.

The CDR3 has 16 residues. The germline gives CDR1 MNHEY, CDR2 SMNVEV (reference sequence). Losses at the gene ends were 7 bases for V and 0 bases for J; bases not matched to a gene: 8. TCRalpha and TCRbeta libraries used 5'RACE with constant-segment primers and UMIs. TCRdb re-analysed the 5' RACE reads in MiXCR, keeping a single row per CDR3 protein. Of 150,000 to 200,000 distinct CDR3 sequences listed, around a third are singletons. The TCR originated in an adult woman who had mild COVID-19 (a few samples of this study predate the infection). Cell type and time point are not known. Sequenced material: PBMCs or a T cell subset sorted from them (not recorded which). The chain links TRBV27 to TRBJ1-2; TRBD1 matches at 10 bases. DNA for the CDR3: TGTGCCAGCAATCCGGGACAGGGGAGAGCTAACTATGGCTACACCTTC. Residues: CASNPGQGRANYGYTF.